The 31 T cell receptor beta chains presented below share a single source sample, sequenced in a study. TCRdb ran MiXCR on the RT-PCR reads and lists one entry per CDR3 protein. This table has more than 600,000 distinct CDR3 sequences, 14% appearing once. The specimen was memory CD4+ T cells from blood. These receptor sequences come from a female donor in good health, serving as a healthy control.

The rearrangement joins TRBV27 to TRBJ2-3; D remains ambiguous. V lost 6 bases to trimming and J lost 1 base, with 17 bases between them. This CDR3 has 16 residues. Looked up from germline, CDR1 is MNHEY and CDR2 is SMNVEV (reference sequence). CDR3 sequence (DNA): TGTGCCAGCAGACCCCAATGGGGAAGGGGCACAGATACGCAGTATTTT. This codes for CASRPQWGRGTDTQYF.

This clonotype was detected many times. The gene calls are TRBV27 and TRBJ2-1, with 12 bases that match TRBD2. This CDR3 comprises 16 residues. With V trimmed by 4 bases and J by 6 bases, 7 bases remained unmatched. Germline V lookup: CDR1 MNHEY, CDR2 SMNVEV (reference sequence). The CDR3 sequence: CASSSGLAGIVNEQFF. The DNA for the CDR3 is TGTGCCAGCAGTTCAGGACTAGCGGGAATTGTCAATGAGCAGTTCTTC.

This clonotype was counted between two and nine times. V and J are TRBV20-1 and TRBJ2-1, with TRBD2 identical over 10 bases. Germline trimming cut 8 bases from V and 8 bases from J; bases unmatched to any gene: 9. Germline values: CDR1 DFQATT, CDR2 SNEGSKA (reference sequence). The CDR3 sequence is 13 residues long. Written as DNA, the CDR3 is TGCAGTCTTAAACTAGCGGGAAGTTATGAGCAGTTCTTC. Its translation: CSLKLAGSYEQFF.

In its sample, this clonotype was seen a few times. The V call is TRBV27, the J call TRBJ1-4, with D uncertain. The CDR3 is 14 amino acids. V lost 6 bases and J lost 10, with 18 bases in between. Germline CDR1 and CDR2: MNHEY and SMNVEV (reference sequence). In DNA form, the CDR3 reads TGTGCCAGCAGCGGCGGACGGCAAGGCGGAAAACTGTTTTTT. This encodes CASSGGRQGGKLFF.

The sample holds a few counts of this clonotype. This rearrangement joins TRBV5-1 to TRBJ2-5, with D perhaps matching TRBD1 or TRBD2 (5 bases each). V was shortened by 3 bases and J by 8 bases, with 17 bases between the two germline ends. The CDR3 covers 14 residues. The germline V gene encodes CDR1 SGHRS and CDR2 YFSETQ. The CDR3 nucleotides are TGCGCCAGCAGCTACGAGGGGCAGTTGTTAACCCAGTACTTC. It encodes CASSYEGQLLTQYF.

The rearrangement uses TRBV5-1 and TRBJ1-2; tentatively, D is TRBD1 (5 bases). V lost 0 bases to trimming and J lost 1 base, with 10 bases between them. The V gene's germline CDR1 is SGHRS and CDR2 YFSETQ. The CDR3 covers 15 residues. The CDR3: CASSLDMTVNYGYTF. DNA of the CDR3: TGCGCCAGCAGCTTGGATATGACAGTTAACTATGGCTACACCTTC.

This clonotype was picked up many times. The gene calls are TRBV5-1 and TRBJ2-7; 11 bases align to TRBD1. Germline V gene data show CDR1 as SGHRS and CDR2 as YFSETQ. Trimming at V came to 4 bases and at J to 5 bases, leaving 5 bases not matched to a gene. This CDR3 is 14 amino acids long. The CDR3 region is CASSGGTGGNEQYF. The CDR3 DNA reads TGCGCCAGCAGCGGCGGGACAGGGGGTAACGAGCAGTACTTC.

The chain recombines TRBV20-1 with TRBJ1-1; D may be TRBD1 (5 bases). The V end was cut by 0 bases, the J end by 10 bases, with 15 bases between. Germline values: CDR1 DFQATT, CDR2 SNEGSKA (reference sequence). There are 13 residues in the CDR3. The CDR3 reads CSAREQGGGGAFF. The CDR3 bases are TGCAGTGCTAGAGAGCAAGGTGGTGGGGGAGCTTTCTTT.

This clonotype showed up many times. This chain joins TRBV5-1 and TRBJ2-5, with 7 nucleotides matching TRBD1. Trimming took 0 bases from V and 4 from J; bases not matched to a gene: 9. From germline, CDR1 is SGHRS and CDR2 YFSETQ. The length of the CDR3 is 16 residues. CDR3 in DNA: TGCGCCAGCAGCTTGGTGGTAGACAGGGTGAGAGAGACCCAGTACTTC. Amino acids: CASSLVVDRVRETQYF. The full variable domain, in which reference TRBV5-1 and TRBJ2-5 provide the parts outside the CDR3, is KAGVTQTPRYLIKTRGQQVTLSCSPISGHRSVSWYQQTPGQGLQFLFEYFSETQRNKGNFPGRFSGRQFSNSRSEMNVSTLELGDSALYLCASSLVVDRVRETQYFGPGTRLLVL.

This clonotype was detected only a few times. The chain has TRBV5-1 and TRBJ2-5, with TRBD2 matching over 8 bases. The CDR3 is made up of 20 amino acids. V shed 0 bases and J 2 bases; nucleotides not matched to a gene: 18. Germline CDR1 is SGHRS and CDR2 is YFSETQ. The CDR3 nucleotides are TGCGCCAGCAGCTTGGGTATACTCGGGCGACGGGAGGGTAATCAAGAGACCCAGTACTTC. Its translation is CASSLGILGRREGNQETQYF.

This clonotype came up a few times. The rearrangement links TRBV7-2 to TRBJ2-3; 8 nucleotides match TRBD2. Germline CDR1 is SGHTA and CDR2 is FQGNSA. V shed 3 bases and J 0 bases; nucleotides not matched to a gene: 5. The CDR3 consists of 16 residues. The CDR3 DNA follows: TGTGCCAGCAGCTTGGTGGGCGGGAGGAGCACAGATACGCAGTATTTT. It is translated as CASSLVGGRSTDTQYF.

This clonotype was seen more than once but under ten times. The rearrangement joins TRBV7-6 to TRBJ1-3; D is unclear. From germline, CDR1 is SGHVS and CDR2 FNYEAQ. V was trimmed by 5 bases and J by 4 bases, leaving 18 bases between them. This CDR3 is 16 amino acids long. CDR3 residues: CASSPRVMGEGNTIYF. The CDR3, as DNA: TGTGCCAGCAGCCCTCGGGTCATGGGCGAAGGAAACACCATATATTTT.

The chain links TRBV7-2 to TRBJ1-1, with 7 bases aligning to TRBD1. Germline V gene data show CDR1 as SGHTA and CDR2 as FQGNSA. Trimming at V came to 1 base and at J to 6 bases, leaving 8 bases not matched to a gene. The CDR3 runs 15 residues. This CDR3 reads CASSLGGGSGAEAFF. The DNA for the CDR3 is TGTGCCAGCAGCTTAGGAGGGGGCTCGGGAGCTGAAGCTTTCTTT.

The V gene is TRBV12-3 or TRBV12-4, the J gene TRBJ1-5, with 8 bases aligning to TRBD1. CDR3 length equals 16 residues. Germline trimming cut 1 base from V and 6 bases from J; bases unmatched to any gene: 8. The CDR3 sequence: CASSLGRQGSGQPQHF. As DNA, the CDR3 is TGTGCCAGCAGTTTAGGTAGACAGGGGAGCGGTCAGCCCCAGCATTTT.

This clonotype was observed a handful of times. The chain is built from TRBV3-1 and TRBJ1-3; no firm D call. The CDR3 contains 15 residues. V lost 4 bases and J lost 4, with 14 bases in between. The germline V gene encodes CDR1 LGHDT and CDR2 YNNKEL (reference sequence). This CDR3 reads CASSLRPNLGNTIYF. Written as DNA, the CDR3 is TGTGCCAGCAGCCTACGGCCCAACCTCGGAAACACCATATATTTT.

This clonotype was detected many times. The germline gene is not matched at one end of the junction; a read error may be the cause. The chain joins TRBV12-3 or TRBV12-4 to TRBJ1-2; D perhaps matches TRBD1 (5 bases). This CDR3 is built from 12 residues. The CDR3 DNA reads TGCGCCAGCAGCCCGGGGGGATATGGCTACACCTTC. Its protein is CASSPGGYGYTF.

The chain is built from TRBV5-3 and TRBJ2-7; 8 nucleotides align to TRBD2. Being an ORF, TRBV5-3 has a function that is uncertain. The CDR3 is made up of 15 amino acids. Germline trimming cut 0 bases from V and 2 bases from J; bases unmatched to any gene: 4. In DNA, the CDR3 is TGTGCCAGAAGCTTGGACGGGAGGGCCCCCTACGAGCAGTACTTC. Amino acid sequence: CARSLDGRAPYEQYF.

This clonotype was seen many times. This chain uses TRBV5-1 with TRBJ2-3, with D perhaps matching TRBD1 (5 bases). The V gene lost 1 base and the J gene lost 1 base, with 10 bases spanning the gap. The germline V gene has CDR1 SGHRS and CDR2 YFSETQ. CDR3 length: 15 amino acids. This chain's CDR3 is CASSLQGQGTDTQYF. The CDR3 DNA sequence: TGCGCCAGCAGCTTGCAGGGCCAGGGCACAGATACGCAGTATTTT.

On this clonotype: At one of its ends the junction is not consistent with the germline gene, which may arise from a read error. The rearrangement joins TRBV5-1 to TRBJ2-7; weak D call: TRBD1 (6 bases). The CDR3 extends over 16 amino acids. Per germline, CDR1 SGHRS and CDR2 YFSETQ. CDR3 bases: TGCGCCAGCATCTTGGGGCCTAAGGGGGTGGACTACGAGCAGTACTTC. Its translation: CASILGPKGVDYEQYF.

A few counts support this clonotype. V is TRBV7-9 and J is TRBJ2-3; D gene ambiguous. Trimming stripped 2 bases from V and 2 bases from J, with 11 bases between. CDR3 length: 15 residues. CDR1 is SEHNR, CDR2 FQNEAQ, per germline (reference sequence). CDR3 DNA: TGTGCCAGCAGCTTATCTGGGCCCCCCACAGATACGCAGTATTTT. This translates into CASSLSGPPTDTQYF.

The rearrangement links TRBV7-2 to TRBJ1-2, with D maybe TRBD1 (6 bases). CDR1 SGHTA and CDR2 FQGNSA come from the germline V gene. V lost 4 bases to trimming and J lost 3 bases, with 15 bases between them. This CDR3 has 15 residues. The CDR3 protein is CASSSTGYTYYGYTF. The CDR3 coding sequence is TGTGCCAGCAGCTCCACAGGGTATACCTACTATGGCTACACCTTC.

This clonotype appeared many times. The chain has TRBV12-3 or TRBV12-4 and TRBJ2-1, with 8 bases lining up with TRBD2. The junction had 8 bases not matched to a gene; V was cut back by 3 bases and J by 7 bases. This CDR3 is 15 amino acids long. The CDR3 reads CASSFRAGGRNEQFF. The CDR3 DNA follows: TGTGCCAGCAGTTTCAGGGCGGGAGGCCGAAATGAGCAGTTCTTC.

This clonotype was seen a few times. The chain combines TRBV19 with TRBJ1-5; no reliable D call. V lost 9 bases and J lost 11, with 5 bases in between. The V gene's germline CDR1 is LNHDA and CDR2 SQIVND (reference sequence). There are 8 residues in the CDR3. This CDR3 is CASSSQHF. CDR3 nucleotides: TGTGCCAGCTCGTCCCAGCATTTT.

This clonotype was seen ten or more times. The gene calls are TRBV24-1 and TRBJ2-1; 11 nucleotides line up with TRBD2. The V gene's germline CDR1 is KGHDR and CDR2 SFDVKD. The V segment lost 0 bases and the J segment 9 bases; nucleotides outside the gene matches: 3. CDR3 size: 15 residues. Here the CDR3 reads CATSDLLAGGTEQFF. In DNA, the CDR3 is TGTGCCACCAGTGATTTGCTAGCGGGGGGCACTGAGCAGTTCTTC.

This clonotype has only a few counts. The chain combines TRBV12-3 or TRBV12-4 with TRBJ2-1; a weak D match, TRBD1 (5 bases). The CDR3 covers 17 residues. V dropped 1 base and J dropped 5 bases, with 18 bases sitting between them. CDR3 sequence reads: CASSLGLGLQGNNEQFF. For the CDR3, the DNA is TGTGCCAGCAGTTTAGGTTTGGGGCTACAAGGGAACAATGAGCAGTTCTTC.

The chain has TRBV28 and TRBJ2-5; 7 positions match TRBD1. The V gene's germline CDR1 is MDHEN and CDR2 SYDVKM. Trimming took 4 bases from V and 2 from J; bases not matched to a gene: 7. This CDR3 has 15 residues. CDR3 sequence (DNA): TGTGCCAGCAGTTCCCCCGGGACAGCGCAAGAGACCCAGTACTTC. Translating gives CASSSPGTAQETQYF. Together with reference TRBV28 and TRBJ2-5, the CDR3 gives the full variable domain: DVKVTQSSRYLVKRTGEKVFLECVQDMDHENMFWYRQDPGLGLRLIYFSYDVKMKEKGDIPEGYSVSREKKERFSLILESASTNQTSMYLCASSSPGTAQETQYFGPGTRLLVL.

This chain links TRBV7-2 with TRBJ2-7; 7 bases fit TRBD1. The CDR3 length is 16 residues. With V trimmed by 5 bases and J by 2 bases, 12 bases remained unmatched. The germline gives CDR1 SGHTA, CDR2 FQGNSA. CDR3 sequence: CASSRVRGSPPYEQYF. The CDR3 DNA reads as TGTGCCAGCAGCAGAGTCAGGGGGTCCCCCCCCTACGAGCAGTACTTC.

This clonotype was observed many times. The rearrangement links TRBV12-3 or TRBV12-4 to TRBJ2-1; 14 bases agree with TRBD2. After removal of 5 bases from V and 11 bases from J, the junction contained 5 bases not matched to a gene. The CDR3 is made up of 14 amino acids. The CDR3 nucleotides are TGTGCCAGCAGTAGGGGGACTAGCGGGAGTAAGCAGTTCTTC. Translation gives CASSRGTSGSKQFF.

V is TRBV7-9 and J is TRBJ1-1; D perhaps matches TRBD1 (5 bases). The CDR3 has 14 amino acids. Germline lookup yields CDR1 SEHNR and CDR2 FQNEAQ (reference sequence). V dropped 2 bases and J dropped 5 bases, with 12 bases sitting between them. The CDR3 region has the DNA TGTGCCAGCAGCTTACGGGAAGGGGCTACTGAAGCTTTCTTT. It specifies CASSLREGATEAFF.

The rearrangement links TRBV7-3 to TRBJ1-2, with 10 positions matching TRBD1. The CDR3 covers 15 residues. CDR1 is SGHTA, CDR2 FQGTGA, per germline. V lost 5 bases to trimming and J lost 8 bases; unmatched junction nucleotides: 11. The CDR3 is CASSPHRQGAGGYTF. The DNA for the CDR3 is TGTGCCAGCAGCCCACATAGACAGGGGGCGGGCGGCTACACCTTC.

In this sample, this clonotype turned up a few times. The chain recombines TRBV6-5 with TRBJ1-1, with D possibly TRBD1 on 6 matching bases. V lost 1 base and J lost 4, with 10 bases in between. This CDR3 comprises 14 residues. Germline CDR1 MNHEY, CDR2 SVGAGI. In nucleotides, the CDR3 is TGTGCCAGCAGTTACTTTGAAGGGGGCACTGAAGCTTTCTTT. Its translation: CASSYFEGGTEAFF.